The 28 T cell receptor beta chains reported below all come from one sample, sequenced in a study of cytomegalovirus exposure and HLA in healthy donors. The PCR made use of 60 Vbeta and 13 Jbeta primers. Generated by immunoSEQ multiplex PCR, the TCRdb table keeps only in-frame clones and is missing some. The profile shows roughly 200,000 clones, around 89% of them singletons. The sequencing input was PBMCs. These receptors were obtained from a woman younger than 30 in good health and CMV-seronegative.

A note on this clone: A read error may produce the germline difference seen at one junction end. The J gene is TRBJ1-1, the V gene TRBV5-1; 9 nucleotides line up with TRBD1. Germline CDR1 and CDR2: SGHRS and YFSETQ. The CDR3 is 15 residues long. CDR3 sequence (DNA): TGCGCCAGCAGCGTGACAGGGGGACGAGGCACTGAAACTTTCTTT. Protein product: CASSVTGGRGTETFF. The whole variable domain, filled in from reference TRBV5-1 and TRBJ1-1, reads KAGVTQTPRYLIKTRGQQVTLSCSPISGHRSVSWYQQTPGQGLQFLFEYFSETQRNKGNFPGRFSGRQFSNSRSEMNVSTLELGDSALYLCASSVTGGRGTETFFGQGTRLTVV.

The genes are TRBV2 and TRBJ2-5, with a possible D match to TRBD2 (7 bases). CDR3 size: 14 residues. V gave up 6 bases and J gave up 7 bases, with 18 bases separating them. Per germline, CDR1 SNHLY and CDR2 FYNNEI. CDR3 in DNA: TGTGCCAGCAGGGGGGGGCAGGCCCCGGGGACCCAGTACTTC. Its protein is CASRGGQAPGTQYF.

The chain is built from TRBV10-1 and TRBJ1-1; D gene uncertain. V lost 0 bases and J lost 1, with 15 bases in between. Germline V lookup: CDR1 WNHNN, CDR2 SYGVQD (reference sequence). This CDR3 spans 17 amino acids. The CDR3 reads CASSESTNFRGNTEAFF. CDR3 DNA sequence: TGCGCCAGCAGTGAGTCGACCAATTTTAGAGGGAACACTGAAGCTTTCTTT.

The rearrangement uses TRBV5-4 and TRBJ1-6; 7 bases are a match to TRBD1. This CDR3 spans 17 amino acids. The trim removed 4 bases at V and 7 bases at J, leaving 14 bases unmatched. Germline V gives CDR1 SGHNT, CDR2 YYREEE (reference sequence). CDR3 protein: CASSPRGLGDRNSPLHF. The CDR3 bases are TGTGCCAGCAGCCCGCGCGGATTGGGGGACAGAAATTCACCCCTCCACTTT.

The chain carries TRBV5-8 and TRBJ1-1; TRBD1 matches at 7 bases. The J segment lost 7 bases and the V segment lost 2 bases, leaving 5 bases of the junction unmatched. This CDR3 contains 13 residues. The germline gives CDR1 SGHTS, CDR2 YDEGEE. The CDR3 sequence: CASSLRQGHEAFF. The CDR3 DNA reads TGTGCCAGCAGCTTAAGACAGGGACATGAAGCTTTCTTT.

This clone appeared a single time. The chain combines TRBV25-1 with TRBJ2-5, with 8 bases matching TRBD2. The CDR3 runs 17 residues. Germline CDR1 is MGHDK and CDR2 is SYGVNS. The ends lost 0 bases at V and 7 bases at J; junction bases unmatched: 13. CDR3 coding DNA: TGTGCCAGCAGTGAATACCTAGCGGGCCTGCCCCAGGGGACCCAGTACTTC. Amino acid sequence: CASSEYLAGLPQGTQYF.

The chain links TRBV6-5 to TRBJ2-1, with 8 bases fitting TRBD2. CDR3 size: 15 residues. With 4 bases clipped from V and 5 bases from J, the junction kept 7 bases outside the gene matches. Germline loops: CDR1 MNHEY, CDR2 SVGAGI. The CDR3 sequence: CASSSPGGPNNEQFF. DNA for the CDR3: TGTGCCAGCAGTTCCCCGGGGGGGCCCAACAATGAGCAGTTCTTC.

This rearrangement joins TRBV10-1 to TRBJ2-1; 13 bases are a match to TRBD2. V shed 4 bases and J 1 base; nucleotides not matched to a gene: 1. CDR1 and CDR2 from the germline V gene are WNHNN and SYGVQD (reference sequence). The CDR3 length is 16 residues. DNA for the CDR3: TGCGCCAGCAGTGGACTAGCGGGAGGTTCCTACAATGAGCAGTTCTTC. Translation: CASSGLAGGSYNEQFF.

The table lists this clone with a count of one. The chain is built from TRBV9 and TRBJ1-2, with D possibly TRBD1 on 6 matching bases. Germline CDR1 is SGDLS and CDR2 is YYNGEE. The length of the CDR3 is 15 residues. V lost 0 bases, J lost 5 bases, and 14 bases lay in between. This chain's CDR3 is CASSVGTAPFYGYTF. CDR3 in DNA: TGTGCCAGCAGCGTAGGGACAGCTCCGTTTTATGGCTACACCTTC.

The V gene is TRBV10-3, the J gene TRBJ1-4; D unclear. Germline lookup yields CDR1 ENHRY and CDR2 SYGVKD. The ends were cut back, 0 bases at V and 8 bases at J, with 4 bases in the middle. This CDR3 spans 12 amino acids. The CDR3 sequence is CAISESTEKLFF. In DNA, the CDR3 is TGTGCCATCAGTGAGTCTACAGAAAAACTGTTTTTT.

CDR3 sequence: CASSLTVYTGELFF. CDR3 in DNA: TGTGCCAGCAGCTTGACAGTTTACACCGGGGAGCTGTTTTTT. This sequence joins TRBV5-5 and TRBJ2-2; no reliable D call. V was cut by 1 base and J by 3 bases, with 7 bases left in between. Per germline, CDR1 SGHKS and CDR2 YYEKEE (reference sequence). The CDR3 extends over 14 amino acids.

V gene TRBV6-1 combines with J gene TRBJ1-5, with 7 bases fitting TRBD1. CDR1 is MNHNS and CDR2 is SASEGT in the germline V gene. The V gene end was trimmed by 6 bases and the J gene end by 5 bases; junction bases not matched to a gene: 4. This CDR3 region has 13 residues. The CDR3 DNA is TGTGCCAGCAGGGACAGGTTCGATCAGCCCCAGCATTTT. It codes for CASRDRFDQPQHF.

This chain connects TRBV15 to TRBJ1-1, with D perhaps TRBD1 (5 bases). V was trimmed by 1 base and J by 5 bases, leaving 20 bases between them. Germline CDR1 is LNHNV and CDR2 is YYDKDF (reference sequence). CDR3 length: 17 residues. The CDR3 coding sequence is TGTGCCACCAGCAGAGTTGCGGAACTCTCGGGGGGTACTGAAGCTTTCTTT. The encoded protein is CATSRVAELSGGTEAFF.

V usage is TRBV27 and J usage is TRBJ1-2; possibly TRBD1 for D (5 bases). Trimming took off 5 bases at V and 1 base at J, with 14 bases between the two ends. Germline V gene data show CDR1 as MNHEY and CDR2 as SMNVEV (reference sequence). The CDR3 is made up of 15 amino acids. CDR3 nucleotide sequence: TGTGCCAGCAGTCCCCTGGCAGGGATTAACTATGGCTACACCTTC. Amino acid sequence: CASSPLAGINYGYTF.

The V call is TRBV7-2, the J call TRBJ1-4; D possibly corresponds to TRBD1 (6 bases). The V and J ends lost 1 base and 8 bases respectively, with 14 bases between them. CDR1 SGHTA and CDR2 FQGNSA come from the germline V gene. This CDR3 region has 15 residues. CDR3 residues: CASSLGVGAGEKLFF. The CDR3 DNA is TGTGCCAGCAGCTTAGGGGTGGGGGCTGGGGAAAAACTGTTTTTT.

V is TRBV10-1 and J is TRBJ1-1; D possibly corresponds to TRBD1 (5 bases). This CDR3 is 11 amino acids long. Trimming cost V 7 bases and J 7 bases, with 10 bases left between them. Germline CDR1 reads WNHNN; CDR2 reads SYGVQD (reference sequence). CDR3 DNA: TGCGCCAGCAAAAGACAGCTTGAAGCTTTCTTT. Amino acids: CASKRQLEAFF.

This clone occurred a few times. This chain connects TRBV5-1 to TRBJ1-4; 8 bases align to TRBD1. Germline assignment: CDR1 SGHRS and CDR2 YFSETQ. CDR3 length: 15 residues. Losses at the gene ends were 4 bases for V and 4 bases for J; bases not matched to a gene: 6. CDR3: CASSPRGLGNEKLFF. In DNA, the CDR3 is TGCGCCAGCAGCCCCAGGGGGCTCGGTAATGAAAAACTGTTTTTT.

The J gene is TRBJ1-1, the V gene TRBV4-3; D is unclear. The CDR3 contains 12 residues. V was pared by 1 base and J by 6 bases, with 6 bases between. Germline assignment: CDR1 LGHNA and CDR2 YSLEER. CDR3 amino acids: CASSQGEAEAFF. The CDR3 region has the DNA TGCGCCAGCAGCCAAGGCGAGGCTGAAGCTTTCTTT.

The DNA for the CDR3 is TGTGCCAGCACCGGGACAGCGACTAGCAATCAGCCCCAGCATTTT. It codes for CASTGTATSNQPQHF. This chain links TRBV6-4 with TRBJ1-5; 7 bases agree with TRBD1. J gave up 0 bases and V 7 bases, and 6 bases lay outside the gene matches. The CDR3 spans 15 residues. In germline, CDR1 is MRHNA, CDR2 SNTAGT.

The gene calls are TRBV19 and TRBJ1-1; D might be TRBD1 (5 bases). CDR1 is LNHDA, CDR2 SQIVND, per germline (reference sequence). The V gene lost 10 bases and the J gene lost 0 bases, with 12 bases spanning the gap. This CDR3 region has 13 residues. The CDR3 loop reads CATKAQVNTEAFF. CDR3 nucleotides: TGTGCCACTAAGGCACAGGTGAACACTGAAGCTTTCTTT.

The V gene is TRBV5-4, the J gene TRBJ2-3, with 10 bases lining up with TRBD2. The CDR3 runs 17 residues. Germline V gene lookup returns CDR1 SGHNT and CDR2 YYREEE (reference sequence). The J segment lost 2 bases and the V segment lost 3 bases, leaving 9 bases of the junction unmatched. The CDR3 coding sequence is TGTGCCAGCAGCTCCCCATTAGCGGGGGGATTCACAGATACGCAGTATTTT. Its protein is CASSSPLAGGFTDTQYF.

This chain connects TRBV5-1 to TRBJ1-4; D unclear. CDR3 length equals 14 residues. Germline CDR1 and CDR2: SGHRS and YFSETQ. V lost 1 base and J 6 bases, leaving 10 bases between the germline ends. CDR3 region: CASSLTATDEKLFF. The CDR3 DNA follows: TGCGCCAGCAGCTTGACAGCCACGGATGAAAAACTGTTTTTT.

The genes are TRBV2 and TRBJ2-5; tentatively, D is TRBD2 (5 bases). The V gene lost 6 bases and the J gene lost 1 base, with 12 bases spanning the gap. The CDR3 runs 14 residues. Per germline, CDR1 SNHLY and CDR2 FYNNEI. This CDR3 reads CASRTQDSQETQYF. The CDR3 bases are TGTGCCAGCAGGACCCAGGACTCCCAAGAGACCCAGTACTTC.

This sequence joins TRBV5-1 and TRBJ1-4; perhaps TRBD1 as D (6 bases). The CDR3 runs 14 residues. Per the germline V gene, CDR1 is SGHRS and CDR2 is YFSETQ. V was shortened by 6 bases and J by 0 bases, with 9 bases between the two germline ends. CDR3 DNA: TGCGCCAGCAAAAAGGGGGCAACTAATGAAAAACTGTTTTTT. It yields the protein CASKKGATNEKLFF.

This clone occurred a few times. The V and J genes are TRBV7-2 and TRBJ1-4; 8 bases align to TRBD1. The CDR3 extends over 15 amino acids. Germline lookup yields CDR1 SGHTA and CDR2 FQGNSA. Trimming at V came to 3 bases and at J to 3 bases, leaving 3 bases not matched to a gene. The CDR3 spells CASSLQGAPNEKLFF. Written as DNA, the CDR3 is TGTGCCAGCAGCTTGCAGGGGGCTCCTAATGAAAAACTGTTTTTT.

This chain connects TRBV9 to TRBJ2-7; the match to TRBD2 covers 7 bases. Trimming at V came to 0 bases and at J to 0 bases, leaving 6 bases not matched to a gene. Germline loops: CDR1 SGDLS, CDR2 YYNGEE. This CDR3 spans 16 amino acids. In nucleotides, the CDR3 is TGTGCCAGCAGCGTAGCTGCGGGGGTACCCTCCTACGAGCAGTACTTC. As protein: CASSVAAGVPSYEQYF.

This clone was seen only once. The CDR3 protein is CASRGGMNTEAFF. Written as DNA, the CDR3 is TGTGCCAGCAGAGGGGGCATGAACACTGAAGCTTTCTTT. This sequence joins TRBV11-3 and TRBJ1-1, with TRBD1 matching over 7 bases. CDR1 is SGHNT, CDR2 YENEEA, per germline. V was pared by 6 bases and J by 0 bases, with 1 base of the junction left unmatched. The CDR3 totals 13 residues.

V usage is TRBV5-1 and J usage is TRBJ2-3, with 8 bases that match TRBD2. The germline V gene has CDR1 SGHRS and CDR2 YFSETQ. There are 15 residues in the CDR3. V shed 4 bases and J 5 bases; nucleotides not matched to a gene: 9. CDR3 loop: CASSTRGEAGDTQYF. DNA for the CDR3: TGCGCCAGCAGCACGCGGGGGGAGGCGGGAGATACGCAGTATTTT.